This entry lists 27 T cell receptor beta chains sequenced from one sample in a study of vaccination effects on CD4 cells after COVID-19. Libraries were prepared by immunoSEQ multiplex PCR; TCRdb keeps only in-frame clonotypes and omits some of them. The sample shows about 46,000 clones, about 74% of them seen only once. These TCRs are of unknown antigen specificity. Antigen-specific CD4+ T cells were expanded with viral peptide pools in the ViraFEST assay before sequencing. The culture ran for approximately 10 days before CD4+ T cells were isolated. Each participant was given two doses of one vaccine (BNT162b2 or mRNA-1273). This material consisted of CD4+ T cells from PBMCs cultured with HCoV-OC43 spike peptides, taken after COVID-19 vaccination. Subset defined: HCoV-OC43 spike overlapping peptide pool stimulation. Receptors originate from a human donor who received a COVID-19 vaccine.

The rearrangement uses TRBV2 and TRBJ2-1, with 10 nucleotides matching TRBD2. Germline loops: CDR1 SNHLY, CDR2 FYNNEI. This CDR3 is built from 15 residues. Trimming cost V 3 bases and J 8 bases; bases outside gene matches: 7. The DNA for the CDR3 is TGTGCCAGCAGTGAGTCAGCGGGAGGGCCCCATGAGCAGTTCTTC. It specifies CASSESAGGPHEQFF.

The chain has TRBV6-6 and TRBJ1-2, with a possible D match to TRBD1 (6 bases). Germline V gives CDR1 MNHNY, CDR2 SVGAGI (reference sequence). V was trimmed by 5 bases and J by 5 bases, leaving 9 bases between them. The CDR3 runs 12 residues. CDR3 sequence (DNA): TGTGCCAGCAGTACCCAGGGGTATGGCTACACCTTC. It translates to CASSTQGYGYTF.

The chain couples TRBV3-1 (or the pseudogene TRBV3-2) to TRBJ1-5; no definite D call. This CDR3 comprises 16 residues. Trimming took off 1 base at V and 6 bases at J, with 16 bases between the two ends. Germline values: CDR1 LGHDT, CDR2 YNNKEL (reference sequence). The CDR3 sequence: CASSQGRGVHSQPQHF. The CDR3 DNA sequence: TGTGCCAGCAGCCAAGGGCGAGGAGTTCATAGTCAGCCCCAGCATTTT.

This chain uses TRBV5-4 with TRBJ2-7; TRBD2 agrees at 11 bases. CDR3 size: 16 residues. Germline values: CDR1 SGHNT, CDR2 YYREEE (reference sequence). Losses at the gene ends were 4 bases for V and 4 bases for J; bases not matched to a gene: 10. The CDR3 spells CASSPGTSGGEYEQYF. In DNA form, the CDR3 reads TGTGCCAGCAGCCCCGGGACTAGCGGTGGGGAATACGAGCAGTACTTC. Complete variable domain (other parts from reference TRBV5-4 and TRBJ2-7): ETGVTQSPTHLIKTRGQQVTLRCSSQSGHNTVSWYQQALGQGPQFIFQYYREEENGRGNFPPRFSGLQFPNYSSELNVNALELDDSALYLCASSPGTSGGEYEQYFGPGTRLTVT.

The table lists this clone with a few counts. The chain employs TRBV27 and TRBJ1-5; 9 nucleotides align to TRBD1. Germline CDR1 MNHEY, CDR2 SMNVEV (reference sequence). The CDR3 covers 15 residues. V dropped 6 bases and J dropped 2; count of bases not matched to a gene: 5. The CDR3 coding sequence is TGTGCCAGCAGCCAGCGGACAGGGGGCAATCAGCCCCAGCATTTT. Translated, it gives CASSQRTGGNQPQHF.

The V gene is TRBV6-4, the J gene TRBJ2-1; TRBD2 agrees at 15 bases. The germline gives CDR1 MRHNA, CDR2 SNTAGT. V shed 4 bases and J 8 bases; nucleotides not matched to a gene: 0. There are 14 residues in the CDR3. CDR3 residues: CASSGTSGRDEQFF. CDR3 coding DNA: TGTGCCAGCAGTGGGACTAGCGGGAGGGATGAGCAGTTCTTC.

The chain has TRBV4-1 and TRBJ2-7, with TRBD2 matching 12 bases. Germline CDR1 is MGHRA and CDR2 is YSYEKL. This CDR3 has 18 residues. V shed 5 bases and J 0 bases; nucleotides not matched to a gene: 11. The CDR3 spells CASSTRLAGDLTSYEQYF. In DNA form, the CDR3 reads TGCGCCAGCAGCACCCGACTAGCGGGGGACCTTACCTCCTACGAGCAGTACTTC.

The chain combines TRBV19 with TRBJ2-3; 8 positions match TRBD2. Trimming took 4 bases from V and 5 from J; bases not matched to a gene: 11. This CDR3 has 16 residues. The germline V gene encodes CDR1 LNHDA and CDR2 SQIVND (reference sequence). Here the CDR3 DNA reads TGTGCCAGTAGTAACTATGGACTAGCACGCGGAGATACGCAGTATTTT. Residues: CASSNYGLARGDTQYF.

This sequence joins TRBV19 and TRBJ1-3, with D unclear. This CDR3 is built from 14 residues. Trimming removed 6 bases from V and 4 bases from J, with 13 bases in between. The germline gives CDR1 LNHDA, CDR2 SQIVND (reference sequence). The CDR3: CASRTDSEGNTIYF. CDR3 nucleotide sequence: TGTGCCAGTAGGACGGATTCGGAAGGAAACACCATATATTTT.

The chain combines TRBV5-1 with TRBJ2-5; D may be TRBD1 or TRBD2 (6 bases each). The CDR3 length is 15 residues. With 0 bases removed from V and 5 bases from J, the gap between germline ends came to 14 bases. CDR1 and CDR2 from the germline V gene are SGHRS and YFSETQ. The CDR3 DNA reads TGCGCCAGCAGCTTGGACCCGACAGGAGGGGAGACCCAGTACTTC. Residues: CASSLDPTGGETQYF. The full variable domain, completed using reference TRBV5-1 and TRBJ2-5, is KAGVTQTPRYLIKTRGQQVTLSCSPISGHRSVSWYQQTPGQGLQFLFEYFSETQRNKGNFPGRFSGRQFSNSRSEMNVSTLELGDSALYLCASSLDPTGGETQYFGPGTRLLVL.

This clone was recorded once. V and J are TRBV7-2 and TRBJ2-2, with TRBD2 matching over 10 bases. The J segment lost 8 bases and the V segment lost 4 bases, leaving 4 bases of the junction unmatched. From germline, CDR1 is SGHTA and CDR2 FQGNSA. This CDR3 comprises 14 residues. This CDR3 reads CASSSWTSGGELFF. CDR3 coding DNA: TGTGCCAGCAGCTCATGGACTAGCGGAGGGGAGCTGTTTTTT.

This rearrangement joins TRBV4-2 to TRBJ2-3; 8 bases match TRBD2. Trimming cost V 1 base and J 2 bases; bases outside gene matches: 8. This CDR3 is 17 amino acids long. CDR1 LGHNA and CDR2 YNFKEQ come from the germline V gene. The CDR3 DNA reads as TGTGCCAGCAGCCAAGTGCGAGCGGGGGCCTCCACAGATACGCAGTATTTT. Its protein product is CASSQVRAGASTDTQYF.

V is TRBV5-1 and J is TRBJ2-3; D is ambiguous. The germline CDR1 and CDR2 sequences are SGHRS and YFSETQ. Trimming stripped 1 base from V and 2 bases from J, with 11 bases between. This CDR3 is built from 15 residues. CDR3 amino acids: CASSLYSPLTDTQYF. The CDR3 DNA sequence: TGCGCCAGCAGCTTGTACTCCCCACTCACAGATACGCAGTATTTT.

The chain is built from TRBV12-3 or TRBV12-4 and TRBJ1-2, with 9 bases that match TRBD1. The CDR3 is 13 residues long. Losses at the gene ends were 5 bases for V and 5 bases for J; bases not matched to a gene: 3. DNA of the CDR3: TGTGCCAGCAGTACCGGGACAGGGTATGGCTACACCTTC. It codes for CASSTGTGYGYTF.

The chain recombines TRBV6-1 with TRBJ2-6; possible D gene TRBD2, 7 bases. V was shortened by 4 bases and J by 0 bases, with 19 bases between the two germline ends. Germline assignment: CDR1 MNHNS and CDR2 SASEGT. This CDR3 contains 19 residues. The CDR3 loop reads CASSGRGGTNFSGANVLTF. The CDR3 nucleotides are TGTGCCAGCAGTGGTAGGGGGGGGACAAACTTCTCTGGGGCCAACGTCCTGACTTTC.

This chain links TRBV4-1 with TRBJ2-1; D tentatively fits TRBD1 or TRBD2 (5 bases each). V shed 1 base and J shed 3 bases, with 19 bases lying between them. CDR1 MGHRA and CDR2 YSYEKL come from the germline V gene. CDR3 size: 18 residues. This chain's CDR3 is CASSQASLVGEHYNEQFF. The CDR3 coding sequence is TGCGCCAGCAGCCAAGCCTCATTAGTAGGGGAGCACTACAATGAGCAGTTCTTC.

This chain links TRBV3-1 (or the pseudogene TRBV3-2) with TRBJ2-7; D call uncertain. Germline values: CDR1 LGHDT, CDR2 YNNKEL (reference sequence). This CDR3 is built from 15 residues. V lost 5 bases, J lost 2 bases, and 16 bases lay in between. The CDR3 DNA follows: TGTGCCAGCAGCGGGCGACGAAAGTCTCCCTACGAGCAGTACTTC. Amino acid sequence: CASSGRRKSPYEQYF.

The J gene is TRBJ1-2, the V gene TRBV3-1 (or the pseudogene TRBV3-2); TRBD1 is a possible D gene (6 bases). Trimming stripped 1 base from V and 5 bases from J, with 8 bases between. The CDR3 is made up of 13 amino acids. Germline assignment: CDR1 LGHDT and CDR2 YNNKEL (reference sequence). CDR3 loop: CASSQGRGYGYTF. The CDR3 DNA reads TGTGCCAGCAGCCAAGGCAGGGGATATGGCTACACCTTC.

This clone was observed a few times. Here the CDR3 DNA reads TGTGCCAGCAGAACGGGCGGGACAGGGTCCTACGAGCAGTACTTC. This translates into CASRTGGTGSYEQYF. V is TRBV6-5 and J is TRBJ2-7; TRBD1 agrees at 9 bases. This CDR3 region has 15 residues. The V segment lost 6 bases and the J segment 1 base; nucleotides outside the gene matches: 7. Germline CDR1 reads MNHEY; CDR2 reads SVGAGI.

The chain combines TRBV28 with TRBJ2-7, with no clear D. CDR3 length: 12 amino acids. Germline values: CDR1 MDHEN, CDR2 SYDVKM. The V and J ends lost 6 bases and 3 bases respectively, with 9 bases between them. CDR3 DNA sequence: TGTGCCAGCAGCCTCACAGACTACGAGCAGTACTTC. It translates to CASSLTDYEQYF.

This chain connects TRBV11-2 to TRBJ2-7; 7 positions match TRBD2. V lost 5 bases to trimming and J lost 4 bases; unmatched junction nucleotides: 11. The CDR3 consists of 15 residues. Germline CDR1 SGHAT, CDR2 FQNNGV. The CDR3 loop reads CASSPAGEIVYEQYF. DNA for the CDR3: TGTGCCAGCAGCCCCGCGGGGGAAATCGTGTACGAGCAGTACTTC.

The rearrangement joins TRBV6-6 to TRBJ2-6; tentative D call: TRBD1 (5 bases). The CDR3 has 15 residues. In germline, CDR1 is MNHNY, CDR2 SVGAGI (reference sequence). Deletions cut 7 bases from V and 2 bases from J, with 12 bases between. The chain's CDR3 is CASTPGPTGANVLTF. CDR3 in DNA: TGTGCCAGCACCCCAGGGCCAACTGGGGCCAACGTCCTGACTTTC.

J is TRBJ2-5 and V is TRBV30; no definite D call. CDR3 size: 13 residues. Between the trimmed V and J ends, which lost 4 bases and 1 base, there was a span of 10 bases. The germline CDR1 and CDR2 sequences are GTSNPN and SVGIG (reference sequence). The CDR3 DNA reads TGTGCCTGGAATCGGGCAGCCCAAGAGACCCAGTACTTC. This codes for CAWNRAAQETQYF.

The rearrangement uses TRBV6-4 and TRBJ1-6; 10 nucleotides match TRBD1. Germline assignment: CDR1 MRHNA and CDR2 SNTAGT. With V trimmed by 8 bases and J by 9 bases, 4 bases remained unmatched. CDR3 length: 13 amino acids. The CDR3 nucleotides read TGTGCCAGCCGCCGGGACAGGGGTTCACCCCTCCACTTT. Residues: CASRRDRGSPLHF.

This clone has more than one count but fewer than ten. The CDR3 is CASSWIPGDGNTIYF. CDR3 DNA sequence: TGTGCCAGCAGTTGGATCCCAGGGGATGGAAACACCATATATTTT. This rearrangement joins TRBV6-2 or TRBV6-3 to TRBJ1-3; TRBD1 is a possible D gene (6 bases). CDR3 size: 15 residues. Per germline, CDR1 MNHEY and CDR2 SVGEGT. V was trimmed by 4 bases and J by 3 bases, leaving 13 bases between them.

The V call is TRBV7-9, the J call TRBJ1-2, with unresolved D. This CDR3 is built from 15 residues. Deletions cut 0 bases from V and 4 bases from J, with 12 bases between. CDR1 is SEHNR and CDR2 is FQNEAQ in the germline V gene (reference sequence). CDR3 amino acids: CASSLAVTYFYGYTF. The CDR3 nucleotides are TGTGCCAGCAGCTTAGCAGTAACCTACTTCTATGGCTACACCTTC.

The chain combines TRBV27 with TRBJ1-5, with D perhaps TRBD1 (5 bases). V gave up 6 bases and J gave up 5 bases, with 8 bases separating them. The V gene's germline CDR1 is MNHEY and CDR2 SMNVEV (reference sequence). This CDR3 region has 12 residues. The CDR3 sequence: CASRTGYQPQHF. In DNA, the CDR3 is TGTGCCAGCAGAACAGGCTATCAGCCCCAGCATTTT.